This note documents a single TCR beta chain sequence. What it binds is unknown. For the second PCR, which ran for about 6 to 11 cycles, a sample-barcoded 5' primer and a J-beta primer mix were used. TCRdb ran MiXCR on the 5' RACE reads and lists one entry per CDR3 protein. The sample shows 2 million or so distinct CDR3 sequences, about 50% of them seen only once. The CDR3 extends over 16 amino acids. The V gene's germline CDR1 is SGHRS and CDR2 YFSETQ. Trimming took off 3 bases at V and 2 bases at J, with 18 bases between the two ends. Donors ranged from roughly 6 to 100 years old and were healthy Caucasians in Russia. The sample originates from a study of blood T cells in healthy people across ages. General study points: When set beside aged donors, long-lived donors presented more naive CD4+ cells and higher diversity.

The chain links TRBV5-1 to TRBJ2-7, with D possibly TRBD2 on 6 matching bases. The sequencing sample was made of blood. The sequence was obtained from a middle-aged woman in good health. The CDR3 DNA sequence: TGCGCCAGCAGCTACGCGAGTCCGGGACTTACCTACGAGCAGTACTTC. This sequence encodes CASSYASPGLTYEQYF.